The entry that follows covers one T cell receptor beta chain sequence. After thawing and overnight rest, PBMC were stained with GMM-loaded CD1B tetramer, viability dye and anti-CD3 for sorting. The lipid loaded on the CD1B tetramers was C32 glucose monomycolate from Rhodococcus equi. CD14-expressing monocytes were removed from PBMC before cryopreservation and sorting. Each donor contributed roughly 96,000 sorted tetramer-negative cells. No alpha-beta pairing information exists for these sequences. Measured with immunoSEQ multiplex PCR; TCRdb has only the in-frame clones, and not every one. Here the sample spans tens of thousands of clones, approximately 90% being singletons. The sample originates from a study of T cells in tuberculosis. Study conclusions and caveats: Low-affinity CD1B-GMM tetramer-binding T cells may have been missed.

Trimming took off 4 bases at V and 6 bases at J, with 12 bases between the two ends. Germline V gene sequence: CDR1 MNHNS, CDR2 SASEGT. The CDR3 contains 13 residues. The sequenced sample was CD1b-GMM tetramer-negative cells sorted from PBMCs. This chain uses TRBV6-1 with TRBJ1-1; D perhaps matches TRBD1 (5 bases). The sequence derives from an adult woman with latent tuberculosis. CDR3: CASSATEDAEAFF. Here the CDR3 DNA reads TGTGCCAGCAGTGCGACAGAAGACGCTGAAGCTTTCTTT.